This TCR beta chain is from a study of radiation and T cells in renal cell carcinoma. Study outcomes and limitations: In blood, top tumor clones expanded by 2 weeks, shrinking by 4. Compared with controls, irradiated tumors showed greater TCR clonality.

As for this clone: Its antigen is still unknown.

Sequencing used immunoSEQ multiplex PCR; TCRdb keeps in-frame clones, though not all of them. This sample has 15,000 to 20,000 clones, with approximately 51% found just once. Stated treatment: 15 Gy SBRT to primary tumor, nephrectomy 4 weeks later. Nephrectomy followed 15 Gy stereotactic body radiation by 4 weeks. The source was tumor tissue, collected from a patient whose treatment included radiotherapy and nephrectomy. This TCR was sampled from a woman in her fifties or sixties with renal cell carcinoma.

CDR3 region: CASRPTGDNSPLHF. CDR3 coding DNA: TGTGCCAGCAGACCGACAGGGGATAATTCACCCCTCCACTTT. V is TRBV6-1 and J is TRBJ1-6; 8 bases match TRBD1. The germline V gene encodes CDR1 MNHNS and CDR2 SASEGT. Losses at the gene ends were 6 bases for V and 5 bases for J; bases not matched to a gene: 3. The CDR3 extends over 14 amino acids.